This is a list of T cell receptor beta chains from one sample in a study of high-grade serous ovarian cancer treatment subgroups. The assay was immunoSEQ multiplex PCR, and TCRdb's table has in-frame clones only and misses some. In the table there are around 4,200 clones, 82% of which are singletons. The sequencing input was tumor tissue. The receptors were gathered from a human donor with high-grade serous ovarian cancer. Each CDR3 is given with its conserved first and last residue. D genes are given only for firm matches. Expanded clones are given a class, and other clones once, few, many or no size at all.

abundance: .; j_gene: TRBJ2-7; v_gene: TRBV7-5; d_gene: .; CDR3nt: TGTGTCAGAAGCCCAAACCGGGACGCGCGCTCCTACGAGCAGTACTTC; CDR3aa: CVRSPNRDARSYEQYF
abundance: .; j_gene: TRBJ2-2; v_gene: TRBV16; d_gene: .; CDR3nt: TGTGCCAGCAGCCAAGAAACGGCTGCGAACACCGGGGAGCTGTTTTTT; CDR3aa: CASSQETAANTGELFF
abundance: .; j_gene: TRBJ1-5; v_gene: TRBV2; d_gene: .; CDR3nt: TGTGCCAGCAGGATCTATAGACAGGCCCAATCGCCCCAGCATTTT; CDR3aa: CASRIYRQAQSPQHF
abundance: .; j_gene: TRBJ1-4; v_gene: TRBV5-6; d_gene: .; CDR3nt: TGTGCCAGCAGCTTGGGATGGAAGTCAGGGGAAAAACTGTTTTTT; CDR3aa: CASSLGWKSGEKLFF
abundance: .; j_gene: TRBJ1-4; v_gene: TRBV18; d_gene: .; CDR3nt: TGTGCCAGCTCACCCTCCGCCGAAAAACTGTTTTTT; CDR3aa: CASSPSAEKLFF
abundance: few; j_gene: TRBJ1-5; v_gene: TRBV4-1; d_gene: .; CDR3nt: TGCGCCAGCAGCCTCAGCAGACAGCTCGATCAGCCCCAGCATTTT; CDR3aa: CASSLSRQLDQPQHF
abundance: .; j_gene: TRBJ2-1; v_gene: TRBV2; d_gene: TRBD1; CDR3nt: TGTGCCAGCAGAAAGGACAGGGCCGTAGGCGATGAGCAGTTCTTC; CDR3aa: CASRKDRAVGDEQFF
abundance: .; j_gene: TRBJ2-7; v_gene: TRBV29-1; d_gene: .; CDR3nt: TGCAGCGTCCAGACAGGCTTGCTTAACGACGAGCAGTACTTC; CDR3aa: CSVQTGLLNDEQYF
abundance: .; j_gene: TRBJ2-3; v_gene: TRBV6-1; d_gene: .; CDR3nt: TGTGCCGCAGGACAGGAGGGGTGGGATACGCAGTATTTT; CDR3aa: CAAGQEGWDTQYF
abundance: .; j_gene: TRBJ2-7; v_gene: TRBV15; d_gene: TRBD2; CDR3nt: TGTGCCACCAGCAGAGGGACTAGCGGGGGGCCATACGAGCAGTACTTC; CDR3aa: CATSRGTSGGPYEQYF
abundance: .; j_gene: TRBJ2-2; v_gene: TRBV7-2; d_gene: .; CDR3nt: TGTGCCAGCAGCTTAGGGGGTGGAGGAACCGGGGAGCTGTTTTTT; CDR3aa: CASSLGGGGTGELFF
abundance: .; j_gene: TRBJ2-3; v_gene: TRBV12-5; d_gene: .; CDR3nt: TGTGCTAGTGGTTGGAGTACGGGGGGCTCCACAGATACGCAGTATTTT; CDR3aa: CASGWSTGGSTDTQYF
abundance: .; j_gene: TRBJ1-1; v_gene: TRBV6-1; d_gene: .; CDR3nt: TGTGCCAGCAGTGAATCAGTTGGGGACGGGGACACTGAAGCTTTCTTT; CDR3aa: CASSESVGDGDTEAFF
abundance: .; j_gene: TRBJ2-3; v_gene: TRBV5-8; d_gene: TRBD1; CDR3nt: TGTGCCAGCAGCTGGCGACAGGGGGCAACAGATACGCAGTATTTT; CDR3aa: CASSWRQGATDTQYF
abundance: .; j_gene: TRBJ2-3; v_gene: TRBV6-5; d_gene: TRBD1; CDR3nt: TGTGCCAGCAGTTACGCGCCGGGACAGGGAAAAGATACGCAGTATTTT; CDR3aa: CASSYAPGQGKDTQYF
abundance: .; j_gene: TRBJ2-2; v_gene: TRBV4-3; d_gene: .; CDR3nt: TGCGCCAGCAGCCAAGAGGGTAACACAAAACTCACCGGGGAGCTGTTTTTT; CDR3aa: CASSQEGNTKLTGELFF